This TCR beta chain was recovered during a study of CD8+ T cells in alopecia areata. Across the whole study: For the treated group, dosing was oral tofacitinib at 5 to 10 mg twice daily.

Trimming took 5 bases from V and 5 from J; bases not matched to a gene: 9. Germline-derived CDR1 and CDR2 are SGHTA and FQGNSA. The CDR3 is 16 residues long. General study points: Scalp samples also yield sequences of resident alphabeta T cells from normal skin. For lesional scalp, especially alopecia totalis/universalis, clonality was higher than in normal scalp.

cDNA prepared by RNA extraction and subsequent reverse transcription served as the template for sequencing. The method was immunoSEQ multiplex PCR; TCRdb's version includes in-frame clones alone and lacks a portion of them. Of about 150,000 clones detected, roughly 61% appear once; the ten largest clones hold roughly 6.7%. A word on this clone: The antigen remains unidentified.

In alopecia areata patients, both lesional scalp punch biopsies and peripheral blood were collected. The chain is built from TRBV7-2 and TRBJ1-6; 7 bases fit TRBD1. The source of this sequence is a human donor with alopecia areata. This sample comprised CD4+ T cells sorted from blood, obtained at week 0. CDR3 in amino acids: CASSVTPGTDNSPLHF. DNA for the CDR3: TGTGCCAGCAGCGTTACTCCCGGGACAGATAATTCACCCCTCCACTTT.